This TCR beta chain was profiled in a study of early T cells in non-severe SARS-CoV-2 infection. Study observations and caveats: Matching with VDJdb favored anti-spike CD8 responses (missing private and CD4 specificities).

CDR3 length equals 13 residues. CDR1 is LNHNV and CDR2 is YYDKDF in the germline V gene (reference sequence). V lost 0 bases, J lost 5 bases, and 7 bases lay in between. Attached unique molecular identifiers marked individual cDNA molecules. MiXCR was run by TCRdb on the 5' RACE reads, yielding one entry per CDR3 protein. The table lists about 50,000 distinct CDR3 sequences, 12% of them singletons. Remarks on this clonotype: Its antigen remains unidentified.

The V gene is TRBV15, the J gene TRBJ2-5, with D maybe TRBD2 (6 bases). This clonotype originated in an adult who was a healthcare worker with PCR-confirmed SARS-CoV-2 infection or an uninfected control (not recorded which). The starting material was whole blood, obtained at baseline. CDR3 residues: CATSRDRGETQYF. As DNA, the CDR3 is TGTGCCACCAGCAGAGATCGGGGGGAGACCCAGTACTTC.